This record concerns one TCR beta chain sequence. CDR3 length: 13 amino acids. CDR1 is MNHEY and CDR2 is SVGAGI in the germline V gene. V lost 6 bases to trimming and J lost 1 base, with 7 bases between them. In the authors' workflow: Reference gene primers were amplified, and this amplification served to estimate nucleated cell counts. Sequenced by immunoSEQ multiplex PCR; TCRdb stores in-frame clones only, minus some. V and J calls and clone size are given by that table; D and trimming were obtained from the DNA. The table includes some 110,000 clones, around 83% detected once. The data are from a study of blood T cell repertoires in COVID-19. Study background: Some COVID-19 samples were acute and others convalescent; all came from the United States, Italy and Spain. From T cells, B-cell-depleted T cells, or PBMCs came the material, which was cDNA or gDNA.

Material for sequencing was peripheral blood. This receptor was identified in a man aged 35 to 55 with acute or convalescent COVID-19. The chain carries TRBV6-5 and TRBJ1-5; D unclear. The CDR3 region has the DNA TGTGCCAGCAGCTCACACAGCAATCAGCCCCAGCATTTT. Translation gives CASSSHSNQPQHF.